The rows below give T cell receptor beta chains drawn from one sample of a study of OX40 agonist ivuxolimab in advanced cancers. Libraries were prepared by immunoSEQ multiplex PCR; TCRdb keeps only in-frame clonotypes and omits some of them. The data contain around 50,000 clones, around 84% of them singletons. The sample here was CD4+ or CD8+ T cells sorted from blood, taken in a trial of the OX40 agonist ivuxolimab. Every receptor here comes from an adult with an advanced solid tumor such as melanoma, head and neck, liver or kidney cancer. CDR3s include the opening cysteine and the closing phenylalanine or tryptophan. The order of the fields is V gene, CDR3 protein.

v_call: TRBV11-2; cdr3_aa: CASSLDLPYNEQFF
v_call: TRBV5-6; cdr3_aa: CASIPYGYTF
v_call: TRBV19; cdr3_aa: CAEGGGRFRGQRNTIYF
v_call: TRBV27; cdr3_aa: CASSLNPGNTEAFF
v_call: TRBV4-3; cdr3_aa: CASSRDSYNEQFF
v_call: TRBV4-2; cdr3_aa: CASSLVEITEAFF
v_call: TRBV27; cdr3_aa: CASHPGQWMYSNQPQHF
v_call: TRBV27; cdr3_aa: CASGFGSTDTQYF
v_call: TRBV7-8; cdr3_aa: CASSFFRVQGEHAGELFF
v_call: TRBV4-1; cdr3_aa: CASSQLGPLPPQHF
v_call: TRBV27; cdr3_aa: CASSLLGGNTEAFF
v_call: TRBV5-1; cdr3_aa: CASSPVTGGKDGYTF
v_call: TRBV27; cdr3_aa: CASSPTSGGSYEQYF
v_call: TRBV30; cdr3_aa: CAWSDQPGYGYTF
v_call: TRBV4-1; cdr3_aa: CASSQGQEQYF
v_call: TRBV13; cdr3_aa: CASSRGRTSNQPQHF
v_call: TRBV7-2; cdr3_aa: CASSRRQALQETQYF
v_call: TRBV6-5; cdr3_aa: CASTRVADTDTQYF
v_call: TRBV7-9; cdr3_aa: CASSTQGGGETQYF
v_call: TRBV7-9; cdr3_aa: CASSLGGIYNEQFF
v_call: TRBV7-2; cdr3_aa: CASSPLAGRETQYF
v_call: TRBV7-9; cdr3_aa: CASSLGGASRWMNTEAFF